Here is one T cell receptor (beta chain) with its context. Its specificity is not known. The record originates from a study of regulatory T cells in long-lasting Graves disease. Study information: Antithyroid drug exposure in newly diagnosed Graves' patients had lasted under 3 months.

Study conclusions and caveats: Persistent Graves' patients showed less TCR diversity than newly diagnosed patients showed. Analyses excluded thyroid tissue, covering peripheral blood alone.

Time point defined: newly diagnosed GD, antithyroid drugs for less than 3 months. Extracted PBMC RNA gave rise to the TCR library. Approximately 9.6 milliliters of peripheral blood were drawn into EDTA tubes. To make TCR beta libraries, researchers used iRepertoire HTBI primers and Arm-PCR of CDR3 regions. One entry per CDR3 protein, called by TCRdb with MiXCR from the multiplex PCR reads. Among around 250,000 distinct CDR3 sequences listed, 15% to 20% were seen once. The same data also contributed to another study, on T cells in Graves' hyperthyroidism and ophthalmopathy.

The sample consisted of peripheral blood mononuclear cells (PBMCs), taken at new diagnosis, from a patient treated with antithyroid drugs. This clonotype originated in a woman in her thirties with Graves disease.

CDR3 nucleotide sequence: TGCGCCAGCAGTGATCGAACGGGACAAATAAATTCACCCCTCCACTTT. Protein sequence: CASSDRTGQINSPLHF. J is TRBJ1-6 and V is TRBV10-2, with D perhaps TRBD1 (6 bases). Germline V gives CDR1 WSHSY, CDR2 SAAADI. The V end lost 3 bases, the J end lost 7 bases, and 16 bases lay between the germline ends. The CDR3 spans 16 residues.